There are a few counts of the clone carrying this T cell receptor beta chain. Its target is not known. The entry originates in a study of early T cells in non-severe SARS-CoV-2 infection. Study details: With bulk RNA from unsorted whole blood as input, sequencing yielded unpaired chains.

With 5 bases clipped from V and 4 bases from J, the junction kept 8 bases outside the gene matches. The CDR3 has 15 amino acids. Germline V gene data show CDR1 as SGHVS and CDR2 as FQNEAQ. Individual cDNA molecules were tagged with unique molecular identifiers. TCRdb re-called the 5' RACE reads with MiXCR, one entry per CDR3 protein. The table includes 29,000 or so distinct CDR3 sequences, roughly 5.1% detected once. Findings and caveats of the study: VDJdb matching skewed toward anti-spike CD8 responses, missing private and CD4 specificities.

The sequence derives from an adult who was a healthcare worker with PCR-confirmed SARS-CoV-2 infection or an uninfected control (not recorded which). J is TRBJ2-3 and V is TRBV7-8, with 8 bases that match TRBD1. Sequenced input: whole blood. The CDR3 DNA follows: TGTGCCAGCAGCCGAGACAGGGGAGCCGCAGATACGCAGTATTTT. Translated: CASSRDRGAADTQYF. Complete variable domain (other parts from reference TRBV7-8 and TRBJ2-3): GAGVSQSPRYKVAKRGQDVALRCDPISGHVSLFWYQQALGQGPEFLTYFQNEAQLDKSGLPSDRFFAERPEGSVSTLKIQRTQQEDSAVYLCASSRDRGAADTQYFGPGTRLTVL.